These 13 T cell receptor beta chains were sequenced from one sample in a study of T-cell reconstitution after alpha-beta-depleted transplantation in children. Unique molecular identifiers were incorporated into the prepared TCRbeta library. TCRdb fed the PCR reads into MiXCR, producing one record per CDR3 protein. The table lists 200,000 to 250,000 distinct CDR3 sequences, 9.7% of them singletons. Sequenced here: PBMCs from the stem cell graft donor, sampled from the stem cell graft. These receptors originate from a human donor who donated a stem cell graft to a child with SCID.

This clonotype was observed many times. The chain recombines TRBV14 with TRBJ2-5, with D perhaps matching TRBD1 or TRBD2 (5 bases each). The CDR3 sequence is 16 residues long. The V end lost 0 bases, the J end lost 5 bases, and 16 bases lay between the germline ends. Germline values: CDR1 SGHDN, CDR2 FVKESK. CDR3 nucleotide sequence: TGTGCCAGCAGCCAAGATAGGTTCGACGGGGCGGAGACCCAGTACTTC. This codes for CASSQDRFDGAETQYF.

This clonotype was seen ten or more times. The chain has TRBV7-8 and TRBJ2-3, with 7 nucleotides matching TRBD1. CDR1 and CDR2 (germline): SGHVS, FQNEAQ. V was clipped by 4 bases and J by 5 bases; unmatched bases: 6. The CDR3 runs 14 residues. The CDR3 region is CASSSTGPKDTQYF. CDR3 coding DNA: TGTGCCAGCAGCTCGACAGGGCCCAAAGATACGCAGTATTTT.

This clonotype has ten or more counts. J is TRBJ2-7 and V is TRBV5-1, with 9 bases fitting TRBD1. The CDR3 length is 16 residues. Germline V gene data show CDR1 as SGHRS and CDR2 as YFSETQ. With V trimmed by 3 bases and J by 7 bases, 14 bases remained unmatched. The CDR3 sequence: CASSSQTSGTGREQYF. The CDR3 DNA reads TGCGCCAGCAGCTCACAAACTTCCGGGACAGGGAGGGAGCAGTACTTC. Based on the CDR3 plus reference TRBV5-1 and TRBJ2-7, the full variable domain is KAGVTQTPRYLIKTRGQQVTLSCSPISGHRSVSWYQQTPGQGLQFLFEYFSETQRNKGNFPGRFSGRQFSNSRSEMNVSTLELGDSALYLCASSSQTSGTGREQYFGPGTRLTVT.

This clonotype was detected ten times or more. Relative to the germline gene, one junction end is altered; a read error may explain this. This sequence joins TRBV7-2 and TRBJ1-6; TRBD1 is a possible D gene (6 bases). The CDR3 contains 15 residues. Germline CDR1 and CDR2: SGHTA and FQGNSA. The CDR3 loop is CASSQGGVYDSPLHF. In nucleotides, the CDR3 is TGTGCCAGCAGCCAAGGGGGGGTCTATGATTCACCCCTCCACTTT.

This clonotype has a count of ten or more. V and J are TRBV6-4 and TRBJ1-5; 10 bases line up with TRBD1. After removal of 3 bases from V and 0 bases from J, the junction contained 11 bases not matched to a gene. Germline CDR1 reads MRHNA; CDR2 reads SNTAGT. The CDR3 loop spans 19 amino acids. The DNA of the CDR3 is TGTGCCAGCAGTGATTCCTCCGGGACAGGGGCTTATAGCAATCAGCCCCAGCATTTT. Its protein is CASSDSSGTGAYSNQPQHF.

V usage is TRBV2 and J usage is TRBJ1-5; no clear D gene. There are 13 residues in the CDR3. The V gene's germline CDR1 is SNHLY and CDR2 FYNNEI. V dropped 5 bases and J dropped 5 bases, with 10 bases sitting between them. CDR3 residues: CASSLGHDQPQHF. DNA for the CDR3: TGTGCCAGCAGTCTCGGGCATGATCAGCCCCAGCATTTT.

This clonotype appeared many times. The chain carries TRBV7-3 and TRBJ1-3; 9 bases agree with TRBD1. The CDR3 spans 23 residues. The ends lost 8 bases at V and 0 bases at J; junction bases unmatched: 29. The germline V gene encodes CDR1 SGHTA and CDR2 FQGTGA. Here the CDR3 reads CASSLRGVLRDRVVKASGNTIYF. The CDR3 DNA reads as TGTGCCAGCTCCCTCCGTGGCGTATTACGGGACAGGGTCGTTAAAGCCTCTGGAAACACCATATATTTT.

At least ten counts were recorded for this clonotype. The rearrangement uses TRBV7-6 and TRBJ2-1; either TRBD1 or TRBD2 may fit D (6 bases each). The ends were cut back, 2 bases at V and 0 bases at J, with 14 bases in the middle. This CDR3 comprises 17 residues. Looked up from germline, CDR1 is SGHVS and CDR2 is FNYEAQ. CDR3 residues: CASSLLGPGASYNEQFF. In DNA, the CDR3 is TGTGCCAGCAGCTTATTGGGCCCGGGGGCCTCCTACAATGAGCAGTTCTTC.

In this sample, this clonotype turned up many times. V and J are TRBV5-1 and TRBJ1-1; 11 positions agree with TRBD1. Germline V gives CDR1 SGHRS, CDR2 YFSETQ. The length of the CDR3 is 13 residues. V lost 5 bases and J lost 6; bases outside the gene matches: 3. The CDR3 region is CASRTGQGAEAFF. In DNA form, the CDR3 reads TGCGCCAGCAGGACGGGACAGGGGGCTGAAGCTTTCTTT. The variable domain in full, completed from reference TRBV5-1 and TRBJ1-1, reads KAGVTQTPRYLIKTRGQQVTLSCSPISGHRSVSWYQQTPGQGLQFLFEYFSETQRNKGNFPGRFSGRQFSNSRSEMNVSTLELGDSALYLCASRTGQGAEAFFGQGTRLTVV.

This clonotype was counted ten times or more. The chain employs TRBV7-9 and TRBJ2-1; D gene ambiguous. The V end lost 5 bases, the J end lost 15 bases, and 20 bases lay between the germline ends. Germline V gene lookup returns CDR1 SEHNR and CDR2 FQNEAQ (reference sequence). This CDR3 has 13 residues. The CDR3 region has the DNA TGTGCCAGCAGCCTCCCCCCGACGGAATCGGGGTTCTTC. It is translated as CASSLPPTESGFF.

This clonotype has at least ten counts. This chain joins TRBV5-1 and TRBJ1-4; maybe TRBD1 (5 bases). Germline V CDR1 and CDR2: SGHRS, YFSETQ. CDR3 length: 15 residues. V gave up 0 bases and J gave up 5 bases, with 11 bases separating them. This CDR3 is CASSLGTGVNEKLFF. The CDR3 coding sequence is TGCGCCAGCAGCTTGGGTACAGGCGTCAATGAAAAACTGTTTTTT. The entire variable domain, with the rest obtained from reference TRBV5-1 and TRBJ1-4, is as follows: KAGVTQTPRYLIKTRGQQVTLSCSPISGHRSVSWYQQTPGQGLQFLFEYFSETQRNKGNFPGRFSGRQFSNSRSEMNVSTLELGDSALYLCASSLGTGVNEKLFFGSGTQLSVL.

The sample holds many counts of this clonotype. V usage is TRBV6-1 and J usage is TRBJ1-2, with 8 bases identical to TRBD1. The CDR3 totals 13 residues. Per the germline V gene, CDR1 is MNHNS and CDR2 is SASEGT. With V trimmed by 6 bases and J by 6 bases, 6 bases remained unmatched. The CDR3 spells CASSRDRGHGYTF. Written as DNA, the CDR3 is TGTGCCAGCAGCCGCGACAGGGGACATGGCTACACCTTC.

Ten or more counts support this clonotype. The chain uses TRBV9 and TRBJ2-7; tentative D call: TRBD1 (5 bases). CDR3 size: 13 residues. V lost 4 bases and J lost 5, with 13 bases in between. From germline, CDR1 is SGDLS and CDR2 YYNGEE. Here the CDR3 reads CASSPLRGNEQYF. The CDR3 coding sequence is TGTGCCAGCAGCCCTCTAAGGGGTAACGAGCAGTACTTC.